In this sample, the clone carrying this TCR beta chain turned up a few times. Authors' processing steps: It was from reference gene primer amplification that nucleated cell counts were estimated. TCRdb's copy holds only in-frame clones and misses some; the assay was immunoSEQ multiplex PCR. V, J and clone size derive from that table, while D and trimming were established from the DNA sequence. The data contain 20,000 to 30,000 clones, roughly 91% of them singletons. The sample comes from a study of blood T cell repertoires in COVID-19. Seattle patient enrollment occurred during active infection, with longitudinal follow-up thereafter. The germline CDR1 and CDR2 sequences are LNHDA and SQIVND (reference sequence). Trimming stripped 7 bases from V and 0 bases from J, with 10 bases between. The CDR3 totals 14 residues.

The sequencing sample was made of peripheral blood. V is TRBV19 and J is TRBJ1-5; D may be TRBD1 (6 bases). The clonotype comes from a man in his 70s with COVID-19, enrolled during active disease. The CDR3, as DNA: TGTGCCAGTACCCAGGGGATTAGCAATCAGCCCCAGCATTTT. Translation gives CASTQGISNQPQHF.